One sample yielded the 13 T cell receptor beta chains listed below, sequenced in a study of cytomegalovirus exposure and HLA in healthy donors. The primer mix had 60 Vbeta and 13 Jbeta primers. Only in-frame clones appear in the TCRdb table, and some are missing; sequencing was by immunoSEQ multiplex PCR. This table has tens of thousands of clones, around 80% appearing once. The specimen was PBMCs. The receptors derive from a man aged 30 to 45 in good health and CMV-seronegative.

The chain links TRBV27 to TRBJ2-1, with 9 bases aligning to TRBD2. The CDR3 is 17 residues long. CDR1 and CDR2 (germline): MNHEY, SMNVEV (reference sequence). Germline trimming cut 1 base from V and 8 bases from J; bases unmatched to any gene: 12. This CDR3 is CASSLWPPSGILDEQFF. CDR3 nucleotides: TGTGCCAGCAGTTTATGGCCTCCTAGCGGGATATTGGATGAGCAGTTCTTC.

This chain connects TRBV11-1 to TRBJ2-7, with 7 bases fitting TRBD2. The length of the CDR3 is 13 residues. CDR1 and CDR2 (germline): SGHAT, FQDESV (reference sequence). Trimming at V came to 4 bases and at J to 5 bases, leaving 5 bases not matched to a gene. CDR3 in amino acids: CASSSGLVHEQYF. CDR3 sequence (DNA): TGTGCCAGCAGCTCCGGACTAGTCCACGAGCAGTACTTC.

The genes are TRBV6-1 and TRBJ2-1; TRBD2 matches 7 bases. Trimming cost V 2 bases and J 7 bases; bases outside gene matches: 5. Germline V gene sequence: CDR1 MNHNS, CDR2 SASEGT. The CDR3 is 14 amino acids. This chain's CDR3 is CASSELGLENEQFF. The CDR3 coding sequence is TGTGCCAGCAGTGAACTTGGACTAGAGAATGAGCAGTTCTTC.

This chain uses TRBV4-1 with TRBJ2-7, with 10 bases that match TRBD2. The germline V gene has CDR1 MGHRA and CDR2 YSYEKL. V shed 1 base, J shed 9 bases, and the junction held 9 bases outside the gene matches. The CDR3 runs to 15 residues. CDR3 protein: CASSQGSVAGGVQYF. Written as DNA, the CDR3 is TGCGCCAGCAGCCAAGGCTCAGTAGCGGGAGGCGTGCAGTACTTC.

In its sample, this clone was seen once. The CDR3 coding sequence is TGTGCCAGCAGTTTCGAACTTGCGAACACCGGGGAGCTGTTTTTT. Translation: CASSFELANTGELFF. The V and J genes are TRBV28 and TRBJ2-2; D gene uncertain. The germline V gene encodes CDR1 MDHEN and CDR2 SYDVKM. CDR3 size: 15 residues. Trimming cost V 3 bases and J 0 bases, with 8 bases left between them.

This clone has just one count. The J gene is TRBJ1-1, the V gene TRBV6-5; 9 bases align to TRBD1. Losses at the gene ends were 5 bases for V and 4 bases for J; bases not matched to a gene: 8. CDR3 length equals 15 residues. Germline CDR1 MNHEY, CDR2 SVGAGI. The CDR3: CASSNRKTGGTEAFF. The CDR3 DNA reads TGTGCCAGCAGTAATAGAAAGACAGGGGGCACTGAAGCTTTCTTT.

The chain carries TRBV7-9 and TRBJ1-1; 7 bases match TRBD1. Germline assignment: CDR1 SEHNR and CDR2 FQNEAQ (reference sequence). There are 12 residues in the CDR3. The J segment lost 7 bases and the V segment lost 5 bases, leaving 4 bases of the junction unmatched. The CDR3 DNA sequence: TGTGCCAGCAGCCTCCGGGACAGTGAAGCTTTCTTT. It translates to CASSLRDSEAFF.

This chain uses TRBV7-6 with TRBJ1-2, with 7 bases matching TRBD1. The CDR3 totals 12 residues. Germline V gene data show CDR1 as SGHVS and CDR2 as FNYEAQ. The ends lost 6 bases at V and 4 bases at J; junction bases unmatched: 2. Here the CDR3 reads CASSRDSYGYTF. CDR3 DNA sequence: TGTGCCAGCAGTCGGGACAGCTATGGCTACACCTTC.

The chain recombines TRBV27 with TRBJ2-5, with 7 nucleotides matching TRBD2. The CDR3 has 13 amino acids. V lost 8 bases, J lost 3 bases, and 6 bases stayed unmatched. Germline loops: CDR1 MNHEY, CDR2 SMNVEV (reference sequence). The CDR3 loop is CASGRRGKETQYF. The CDR3 DNA follows: TGTGCCAGCGGCCGGCGGGGGAAAGAGACCCAGTACTTC.

The J gene is TRBJ2-4, the V gene TRBV11-2, with 10 positions matching TRBD1. CDR1 and CDR2 (germline): SGHAT, FQNNGV. With 6 bases clipped from V and 1 base from J, the junction kept 6 bases outside the gene matches. The CDR3 consists of 16 residues. The CDR3: CASSTPGQGAKNIQYF. The CDR3 DNA reads as TGTGCCAGCAGTACTCCGGGACAGGGGGCCAAAAACATTCAGTACTTC.

This clone was detected once. V gene TRBV28 combines with J gene TRBJ1-2; 12 bases line up with TRBD1. The germline gives CDR1 MDHEN, CDR2 SYDVKM. This CDR3 spans 15 amino acids. V trimming: 8 bases; J trimming: 7 bases; junction bases outside the gene matches: 11. CDR3 DNA sequence: TGTGCCAGCGCATTGGTGGGACAGGGGGCTGGTGGCTACACCTTC. Translation: CASALVGQGAGGYTF.

The V call is TRBV30, the J call TRBJ2-1; unclear D gene. V lost 4 bases and J lost 7, with 8 bases in between. CDR1 GTSNPN and CDR2 SVGIG come from the germline V gene (reference sequence). The CDR3 covers 11 residues. As DNA, the CDR3 is TGTGCCTGGACCCTACTGAATGAGCAGTTCTTC. It codes for CAWTLLNEQFF.

V and J are TRBV7-2 and TRBJ2-3, with TRBD1 as a possible D gene (6 bases). Germline CDR1 is SGHTA and CDR2 is FQGNSA. Trimming cost V 5 bases and J 3 bases, with 24 bases left between them. The CDR3 contains 18 residues. The CDR3 is CASSSLVPTGWVTDTQYF. The CDR3 DNA reads as TGTGCCAGCAGCAGCTTAGTACCCACAGGGTGGGTTACAGATACGCAGTATTTT.